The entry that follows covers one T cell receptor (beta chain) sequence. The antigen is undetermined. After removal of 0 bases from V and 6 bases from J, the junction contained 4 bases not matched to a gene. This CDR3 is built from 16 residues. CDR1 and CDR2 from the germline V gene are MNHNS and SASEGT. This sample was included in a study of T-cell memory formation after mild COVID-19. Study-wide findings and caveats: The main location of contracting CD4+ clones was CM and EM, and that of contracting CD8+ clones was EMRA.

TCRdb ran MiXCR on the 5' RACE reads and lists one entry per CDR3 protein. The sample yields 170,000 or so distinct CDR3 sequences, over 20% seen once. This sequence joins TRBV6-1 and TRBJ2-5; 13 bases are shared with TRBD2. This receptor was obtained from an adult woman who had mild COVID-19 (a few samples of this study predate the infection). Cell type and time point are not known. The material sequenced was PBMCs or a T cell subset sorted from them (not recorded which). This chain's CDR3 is CASSEAGLAGTQTQYF. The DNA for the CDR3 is TGTGCCAGCAGTGAAGCGGGACTAGCGGGGACGCAGACCCAGTACTTC.